Listed here is a single TCR beta chain. What it recognizes is unknown. V lost 6 bases to trimming and J lost 2 bases, with 12 bases between them. Germline CDR1 and CDR2: SGHNT and YYREEE (reference sequence). The CDR3 is made up of 14 amino acids. This entry belongs to a study of T-cell reconstitution after alpha-beta-depleted transplantation in children. During its preparation, the TCRbeta library received unique molecular identifiers. MiXCR, applied by TCRdb to the PCR reads, yields one record per CDR3 protein. The sample yields approximately 270,000 distinct CDR3 sequences, 20% to 30% seen once. Study results and limitations: T cells produced anew were the main source of T-cell counts and diversity one year after transplant. Surviving recipient cells, namely T cells and thymic progenitors, were the source of high day-60 TCRbeta diversity in some patients.

This chain uses TRBV5-4 with TRBJ2-1; perhaps D is TRBD1 or TRBD2 (5 bases each). The source is a female patient aged 2 to 10 who had a stem cell transplant for congenital amegakaryocytic thrombocytopenia, so the T cells may come from the graft donor. The sample in question was PBMCs, mostly from graft donor cells, obtained 360 days after TCRalphabeta/CD19-depleted stem cell transplant. CDR3 amino acids: CASTPGQTYNEQFF. CDR3 sequence (DNA): TGTGCCAGCACCCCGGGGCAGACCTACAATGAGCAGTTCTTC.